The 29 T cell receptor beta chains given below trace back to one sample, sequenced in a study of PD-1 blockade in mismatch repair-deficient tumors. The method was immunoSEQ multiplex PCR; TCRdb's version includes in-frame clones alone and lacks a portion of them. The profile shows roughly 110,000 clones, roughly 80% of them singletons. This material consisted of peripheral blood, taken about 60 weeks after starting pembrolizumab. The source of these receptors is an adult with mismatch repair-deficient cancer.

This clone has a handful of counts. The chain combines TRBV5-1 with TRBJ1-1; maybe TRBD1 (6 bases). This CDR3 comprises 14 residues. Per the germline V gene, CDR1 is SGHRS and CDR2 is YFSETQ. V dropped 0 bases and J dropped 5 bases, with 11 bases sitting between them. CDR3 loop: CASSLVGGWTEAFF. The CDR3 nucleotides are TGCGCCAGCAGCTTGGTCGGGGGCTGGACTGAAGCTTTCTTT.

The chain employs TRBV5-1 and TRBJ1-2, with TRBD1 identical over 10 bases. CDR1 SGHRS and CDR2 YFSETQ come from the germline V gene. The length of the CDR3 is 14 residues. The trim removed 0 bases at V and 6 bases at J, leaving 2 bases unmatched. The CDR3 loop is CASSLVGTGDGYTF. In DNA, the CDR3 is TGCGCCAGCAGCTTGGTCGGGACAGGGGATGGCTACACCTTC.

The chain has TRBV7-6 and TRBJ2-3; no clear D. CDR1 and CDR2 (germline): SGHVS, FNYEAQ. V was clipped by 4 bases and J by 2 bases, with 10 bases between them. This CDR3 is built from 14 residues. CDR3 amino acids: CASSSTRYTDTQYF. CDR3 in DNA: TGTGCCAGCAGCTCTACCCGATACACAGATACGCAGTATTTT.

J is TRBJ2-3 and V is TRBV5-4, with D perhaps matching TRBD1 (5 bases). Germline V lookup: CDR1 SGHNT, CDR2 YYREEE (reference sequence). Trimming pared 4 bases from V and 1 base from J, leaving 13 bases between. CDR3 length equals 15 residues. CDR3 in DNA: TGTGCCAGCAGCCCTAGACAGACGGGCACAGATACGCAGTATTTT. Its protein is CASSPRQTGTDTQYF.

The rearrangement links TRBV7-6 to TRBJ2-3; 10 nucleotides match TRBD2. The CDR3 contains 14 residues. Germline trimming cut 1 base from V and 5 bases from J; bases unmatched to any gene: 0. From germline, CDR1 is SGHVS and CDR2 FNYEAQ. CDR3 loop: CASSLGLAGDTQYF. CDR3 bases: TGTGCCAGCAGCTTAGGACTAGCGGGAGATACGCAGTATTTT.

Turning to this clone: This sample includes further DNA sequences coding for the same CDR3. The CDR3 DNA reads as TGTGCCAGCAGTTACTCGACAGCCAACACTGAAGCTTTCTTT. As protein: CASSYSTANTEAFF. The chain uses TRBV6-6 and TRBJ1-1; the D gene is possibly TRBD1 (5 bases). The germline V gene encodes CDR1 MNHNY and CDR2 SVGAGI (reference sequence). The V gene lost 0 bases and the J gene lost 2 bases, with 7 bases spanning the gap. This CDR3 has 14 residues.

This clone was observed a handful of times. The rearrangement links TRBV4-1 to TRBJ2-1; perhaps TRBD2 as D (6 bases). Germline V gives CDR1 MGHRA, CDR2 YSYEKL. The CDR3 is made up of 15 amino acids. V lost 4 bases and J lost 6, with 16 bases in between. CDR3 DNA sequence: TGCGCCAGCAGCCGTGGGGGGAGGCTCAGCAATGAGCAGTTCTTC. Amino acid sequence: CASSRGGRLSNEQFF.

V gene TRBV11-3 combines with J gene TRBJ2-7; 12 bases match TRBD2. From germline, CDR1 is SGHNT and CDR2 YENEEA. Trimming at V came to 4 bases and at J to 3 bases, leaving 19 bases not matched to a gene. The CDR3 sequence is 20 residues long. The CDR3 is CASSSPARTSGEELIYEQYF. CDR3 bases: TGTGCCAGCAGCTCTCCGGCGCGGACTAGCGGGGAGGAACTGATCTACGAGCAGTACTTC.

This clone was counted a few times. This chain uses TRBV27 with TRBJ1-5, with 9 bases lining up with TRBD1. V was clipped by 6 bases and J by 4 bases; unmatched bases: 1. The CDR3 has 13 residues. Germline V gene sequence: CDR1 MNHEY, CDR2 SMNVEV (reference sequence). The CDR3 DNA reads as TGTGCCAGCAGAGGGACAGGGAATCAGCCCCAGCATTTT. Its translation is CASRGTGNQPQHF.

A note on this clone: The germline gene is not matched at one end of the junction; a read error may be the cause. The chain combines TRBV7-7 with TRBJ2-3; possible D gene TRBD2, 5 bases. The germline V gene has CDR1 SSHAT and CDR2 FNYEAQ (reference sequence). The CDR3 has 15 amino acids. The CDR3 nucleotides are TGTGCTAGCAGCCCTATGAGGGAAGTTCCAGATACGCAGTATTTT. It translates to CASSPMREVPDTQYF.

DNA of the CDR3: TGCGCCAGCTCCAGGTACACGACATACGAGCAGTACTTC. It codes for CASSRYTTYEQYF. The chain recombines TRBV4-3 with TRBJ2-7; D uncertain. The V gene lost 8 bases and the J gene lost 4 bases, with 15 bases spanning the gap. Looked up from germline, CDR1 is LGHNA and CDR2 is YSLEER. This CDR3 contains 13 residues.

The rearrangement uses TRBV4-1 and TRBJ2-7; 12 nucleotides align to TRBD2. The CDR3 sequence is 19 residues long. CDR1 MGHRA and CDR2 YSYEKL come from the germline V gene. J gave up 1 base and V 0 bases, and 10 bases lay outside the gene matches. CDR3 sequence: CASSQDTLAGGPRSYEQYF. CDR3 DNA: TGCGCCAGCAGCCAAGACACCCTAGCGGGAGGGCCTCGTTCCTACGAGCAGTACTTC.

This sequence joins TRBV10-3 and TRBJ1-2; maybe TRBD1 (6 bases). CDR1 is ENHRY and CDR2 is SYGVKD in the germline V gene. The CDR3 has 14 residues. V lost 8 bases and J lost 4, with 17 bases in between. This CDR3 reads CAIRGGAPGYGYTF. CDR3 DNA sequence: TGTGCCATCCGCGGGGGCGCCCCTGGCTATGGCTACACCTTC.

This rearrangement joins TRBV7-2 to TRBJ2-2, with D perhaps given as TRBD1 or TRBD2 (6 bases each). The CDR3 runs to 15 residues. The V end was cut by 3 bases, the J end by 0 bases, with 8 bases between. Germline V lookup: CDR1 SGHTA, CDR2 FQGNSA. This chain's CDR3 is CASSFGGSNTGELFF. Here the CDR3 DNA reads TGTGCCAGCAGCTTCGGGGGCTCGAACACCGGGGAGCTGTTTTTT.

The table lists this clone with many counts. The rearrangement joins TRBV11-2 to TRBJ2-1, with 9 bases that match TRBD1. J lost 8 bases, V lost 5 bases, and 4 bases had no gene match. The CDR3 runs to 13 residues. Germline-derived CDR1 and CDR2 are SGHAT and FQNNGV. The CDR3 sequence is CASSLDRGDEQFF. CDR3 nucleotides: TGTGCCAGCAGCCTGGACAGGGGCGATGAGCAGTTCTTC.

This clone has only one observation. The gene calls are TRBV9 and TRBJ2-2; 7 bases fit TRBD2. The CDR3 runs 14 residues. Germline CDR1 is SGDLS and CDR2 is YYNGEE. After removal of 4 bases from V and 4 bases from J, the junction contained 4 bases not matched to a gene. CDR3 protein: CASSLLALTGELFF. The CDR3 nucleotides read TGTGCCAGCAGCCTACTAGCGCTCACCGGGGAGCTGTTTTTT.

The chain uses TRBV30 and TRBJ1-4, with D unclear. Trimming left V 0 bases short and J 5 bases short, with 7 bases between. CDR1 and CDR2 (germline): GTSNPN, SVGIG (reference sequence). The CDR3 extends over 13 amino acids. CDR3: CAWSVSGNEKLFF. CDR3 DNA: TGTGCCTGGAGTGTGAGTGGGAATGAAAAACTGTTTTTT.

The chain carries TRBV5-4 and TRBJ1-2, with 8 bases matching TRBD1. The germline V gene has CDR1 SGHNT and CDR2 YYREEE (reference sequence). J lost 8 bases, V lost 6 bases, and 9 bases had no gene match. The CDR3 is made up of 13 amino acids. Here the CDR3 reads CASTPGGSNGYTF. CDR3 coding DNA: TGTGCCAGCACCCCAGGGGGCTCTAACGGCTACACCTTC.

The V call is TRBV6-5, the J call TRBJ1-4; D is possibly TRBD1 (5 bases). V dropped 4 bases and J dropped 8 bases, with 14 bases sitting between them. The CDR3 sequence is 14 residues long. Germline assignment: CDR1 MNHEY and CDR2 SVGAGI. The CDR3 sequence is CASSSGQGGEKLFF. The CDR3 bases are TGTGCCAGCAGTTCAGGGCAGGGAGGGGAAAAACTGTTTTTT.

This chain's CDR3 is CASSFRQGGQPQHF. In DNA, the CDR3 is TGTGCCAGCAGTTTTCGACAGGGCGGACAGCCCCAGCATTTT. The rearrangement uses TRBV28 and TRBJ1-5; 7 bases line up with TRBD1. Per the germline V gene, CDR1 is MDHEN and CDR2 is SYDVKM. With V trimmed by 3 bases and J by 7 bases, 6 bases remained unmatched. This CDR3 contains 14 residues.

This clone has a count of ten or more. The chain carries TRBV2 and TRBJ1-5; D is ambiguous. Trimming removed 6 bases at V and 6 bases at J, with 15 bases between. CDR3 length equals 14 residues. Germline V gene lookup returns CDR1 SNHLY and CDR2 FYNNEI. The CDR3 DNA reads TGTGCCAGCAGCTTCTCTGGGGAGGTTCAGCCCCAGCATTTT. Its translation: CASSFSGEVQPQHF.

The rearrangement uses TRBV27 and TRBJ1-5; D possibly corresponds to TRBD1 (6 bases). The CDR3 totals 13 residues. Germline V gene lookup returns CDR1 MNHEY and CDR2 SMNVEV (reference sequence). V was clipped by 6 bases and J by 5 bases, with 11 bases between them. In DNA, the CDR3 is TGTGCCAGCAGCACAGGGAGCCATCAGCCCCAGCATTTT. It translates to CASSTGSHQPQHF.

The chain joins TRBV2 to TRBJ2-1; D gene ambiguous. The CDR3 length is 15 residues. The ends were cut back, 7 bases at V and 3 bases at J, with 16 bases in the middle. Germline CDR1 is SNHLY and CDR2 is FYNNEI. The CDR3 spells CASTLGTKNYNEQFF. For the CDR3, the DNA is TGTGCCAGCACATTGGGCACCAAGAACTACAATGAGCAGTTCTTC.

This chain joins TRBV10-3 and TRBJ2-1; the match to TRBD2 covers 11 bases. This CDR3 has 21 amino acids. Germline V gives CDR1 ENHRY, CDR2 SYGVKD. Unmatched junction bases numbered 20, after V lost 7 bases and J lost 0 bases. The CDR3 coding sequence is TGTGCCATCAAAAGACTAGCGGGACCCCAGAGGGGGTTAAGCTCCTACAATGAGCAGTTCTTC. Translating it yields CAIKRLAGPQRGLSSYNEQFF.

The rearrangement joins TRBV5-1 to TRBJ1-6; D ambiguous. The V and J ends lost 0 bases and 0 bases respectively, with 4 bases between them. This CDR3 region has 15 residues. Germline assignment: CDR1 SGHRS and CDR2 YFSETQ. The CDR3 is CASSLEGSYNSPLHF. The CDR3 DNA reads TGCGCCAGCAGCTTGGAGGGCTCCTATAATTCACCCCTCCACTTT.

The rearrangement links TRBV6-1 to TRBJ1-5; no firm D call. Trimming removed 2 bases from V and 10 bases from J, with 12 bases in between. CDR1 is MNHNS and CDR2 is SASEGT in the germline V gene. This CDR3 comprises 13 residues. The CDR3 here is CASSEIDIRPQHF. CDR3 nucleotides: TGTGCCAGCAGTGAAATCGACATCCGTCCCCAGCATTTT.

The chain is built from TRBV4-1 and TRBJ2-5; D not resolved. Gene TRBJ2-7 matches the end of the DNA better, so the J call may be wrong. This CDR3 spans 13 amino acids. Germline lookup yields CDR1 MGHRA and CDR2 YSYEKL. CDR3 protein: CASSQERSYEQYF. DNA for the CDR3: TGCGCCAGCAGCCAAGAAAGGTCCTACGAGCAGTACTTC.

The CDR3 DNA reads TGTGCCAGCAGCTTAATCCCTGGGCTAGCCTACGAGCAGTACTTC. Translating gives CASSLIPGLAYEQYF. The chain uses TRBV7-2 and TRBJ2-7, with D hard to call. Between the trimmed V and J ends, which lost 2 bases and 2 bases, there was a span of 13 bases. Germline CDR1 SGHTA, CDR2 FQGNSA. This CDR3 is built from 15 residues.

A single count supports this clone. The V gene is TRBV12-5, the J gene TRBJ1-2; D gene ambiguous. The CDR3 covers 13 residues. Germline V CDR1 and CDR2: LGHNT, FRNRAP. The CDR3 DNA sequence: TGTGCGACTAGAGGAGATTCTATCTATGGCTACACCTTC. It is translated as CATRGDSIYGYTF.